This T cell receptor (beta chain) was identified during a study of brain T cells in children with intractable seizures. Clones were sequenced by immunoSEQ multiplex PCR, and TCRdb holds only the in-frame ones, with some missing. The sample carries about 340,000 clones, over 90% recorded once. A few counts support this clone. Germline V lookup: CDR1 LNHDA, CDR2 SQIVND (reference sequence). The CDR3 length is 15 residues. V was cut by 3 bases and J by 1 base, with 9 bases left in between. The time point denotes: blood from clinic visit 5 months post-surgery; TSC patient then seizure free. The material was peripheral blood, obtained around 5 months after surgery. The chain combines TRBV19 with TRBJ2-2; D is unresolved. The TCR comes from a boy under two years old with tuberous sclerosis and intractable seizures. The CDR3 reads CASSMERMNTGELFF. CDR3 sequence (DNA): TGTGCCAGTAGTATGGAAAGGATGAACACCGGGGAGCTGTTTTTT. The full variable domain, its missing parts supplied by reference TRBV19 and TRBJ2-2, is DGGITQSPKYLFRKEGQNVTLSCEQNLNHDAMYWYRQDPGQGLRLIYYSQIVNDFQKGDIAEGYSVSREKKESFPLTVTSAQKNPTAFYLCASSMERMNTGELFFGEGSRLTVL.